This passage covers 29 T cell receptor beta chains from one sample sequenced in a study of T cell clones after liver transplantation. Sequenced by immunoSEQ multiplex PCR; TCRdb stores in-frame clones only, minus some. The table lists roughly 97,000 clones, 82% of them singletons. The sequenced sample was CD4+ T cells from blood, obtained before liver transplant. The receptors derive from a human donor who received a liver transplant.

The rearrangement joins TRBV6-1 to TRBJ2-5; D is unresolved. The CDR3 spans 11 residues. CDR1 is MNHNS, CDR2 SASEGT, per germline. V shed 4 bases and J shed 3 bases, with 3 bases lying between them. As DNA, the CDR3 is TGTGCCAGCAGTGTAAAAGAGACCCAGTACTTC. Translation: CASSVKETQYF.

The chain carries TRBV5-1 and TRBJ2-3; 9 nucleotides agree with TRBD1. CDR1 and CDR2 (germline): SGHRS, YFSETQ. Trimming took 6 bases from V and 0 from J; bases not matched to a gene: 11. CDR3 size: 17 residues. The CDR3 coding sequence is TGCGCCAGCAACCCTACGACAGGGGGTAGGAGCACAGATACGCAGTATTTT. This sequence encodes CASNPTTGGRSTDTQYF.

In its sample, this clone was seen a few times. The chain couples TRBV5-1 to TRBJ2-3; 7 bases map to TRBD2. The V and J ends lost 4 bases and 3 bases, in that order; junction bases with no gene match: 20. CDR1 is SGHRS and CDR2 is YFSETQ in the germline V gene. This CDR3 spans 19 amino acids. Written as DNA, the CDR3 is TGCGCCAGCAGCCCTTTAGTGTCTAGCGGAGGCCTGGGGACAGATACGCAGTATTTT. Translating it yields CASSPLVSSGGLGTDTQYF.

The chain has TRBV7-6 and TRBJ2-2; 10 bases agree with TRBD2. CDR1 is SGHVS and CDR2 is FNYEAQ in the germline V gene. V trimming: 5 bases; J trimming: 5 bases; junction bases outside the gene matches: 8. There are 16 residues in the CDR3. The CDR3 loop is CASSPPSGGRTGELFF. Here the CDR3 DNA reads TGTGCCAGCAGCCCCCCTAGCGGGGGAAGGACCGGGGAGCTGTTTTTT.

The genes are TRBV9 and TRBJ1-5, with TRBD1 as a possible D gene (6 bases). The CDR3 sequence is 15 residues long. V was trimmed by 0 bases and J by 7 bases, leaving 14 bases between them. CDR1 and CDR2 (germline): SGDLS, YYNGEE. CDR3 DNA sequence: TGTGCCAGCAGCGTAGCAGGGGAGACTCGGCAGCCCCAGCATTTT. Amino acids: CASSVAGETRQPQHF.

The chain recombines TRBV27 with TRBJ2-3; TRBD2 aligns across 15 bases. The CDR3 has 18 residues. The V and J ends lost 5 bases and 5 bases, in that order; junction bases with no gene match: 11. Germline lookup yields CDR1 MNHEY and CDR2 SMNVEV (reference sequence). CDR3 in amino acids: CASSPLGLAGGPKDTQYF. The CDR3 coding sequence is TGTGCCAGCAGTCCACTCGGACTAGCGGGAGGGCCAAAAGATACGCAGTATTTT.

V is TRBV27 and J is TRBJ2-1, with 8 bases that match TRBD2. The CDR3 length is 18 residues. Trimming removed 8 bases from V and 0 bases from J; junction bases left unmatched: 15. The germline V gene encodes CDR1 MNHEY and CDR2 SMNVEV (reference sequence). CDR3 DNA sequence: TGTGCCAGCCAACAGCTTAACGCAGCGGGAGACTCCTACAATGAGCAGTTCTTC. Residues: CASQQLNAAGDSYNEQFF.

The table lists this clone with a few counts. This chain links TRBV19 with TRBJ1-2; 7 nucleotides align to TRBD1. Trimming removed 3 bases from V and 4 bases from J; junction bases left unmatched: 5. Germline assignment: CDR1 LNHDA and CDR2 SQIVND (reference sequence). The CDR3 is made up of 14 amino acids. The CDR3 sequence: CASSIRGATYGYTF. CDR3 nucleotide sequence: TGTGCCAGTAGTATCAGGGGGGCTACCTATGGCTACACCTTC.

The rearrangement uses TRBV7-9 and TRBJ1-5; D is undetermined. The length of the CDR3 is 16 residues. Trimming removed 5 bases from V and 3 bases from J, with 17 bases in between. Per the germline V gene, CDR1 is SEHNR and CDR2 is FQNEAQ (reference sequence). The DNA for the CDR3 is TGTGCCAGCAGCCAAACGGCAGGTTTAAACAATCAGCCCCAGCATTTT. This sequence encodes CASSQTAGLNNQPQHF.

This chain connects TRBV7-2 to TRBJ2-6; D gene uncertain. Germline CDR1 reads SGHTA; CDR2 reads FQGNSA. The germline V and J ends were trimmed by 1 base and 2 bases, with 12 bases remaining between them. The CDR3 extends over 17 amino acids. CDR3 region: CASSLGPGGAGANVLTF. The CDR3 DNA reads TGTGCCAGCAGCTTAGGGCCGGGCGGAGCTGGGGCCAACGTCCTGACTTTC.

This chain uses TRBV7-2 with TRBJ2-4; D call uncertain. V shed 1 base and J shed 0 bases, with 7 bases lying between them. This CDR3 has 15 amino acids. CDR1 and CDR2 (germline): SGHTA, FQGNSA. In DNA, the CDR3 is TGTGCCAGCAGCTTAGGAGTACTAGCCAAAAACATTCAGTACTTC. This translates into CASSLGVLAKNIQYF.

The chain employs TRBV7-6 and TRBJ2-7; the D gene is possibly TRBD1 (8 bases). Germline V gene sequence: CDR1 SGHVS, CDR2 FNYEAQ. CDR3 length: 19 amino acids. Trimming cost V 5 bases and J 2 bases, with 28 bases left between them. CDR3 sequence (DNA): TGTGCCAGCAGCCTACGGACAGGGAGGGCTAGCGGTCCGGCCTACGAGCAGTACTTC. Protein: CASSLRTGRASGPAYEQYF.

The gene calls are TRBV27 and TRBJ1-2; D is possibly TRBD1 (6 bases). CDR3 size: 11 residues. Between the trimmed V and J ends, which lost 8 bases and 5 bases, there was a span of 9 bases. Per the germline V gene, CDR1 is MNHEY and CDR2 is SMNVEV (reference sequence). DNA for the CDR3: TGTGCCAGCGGACAGTTTTATGGCTACACCTTC. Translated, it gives CASGQFYGYTF.

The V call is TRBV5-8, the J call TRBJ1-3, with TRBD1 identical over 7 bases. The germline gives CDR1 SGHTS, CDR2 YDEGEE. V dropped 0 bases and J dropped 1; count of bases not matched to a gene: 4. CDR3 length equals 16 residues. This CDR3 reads CASSLGLTGSGNTIYF. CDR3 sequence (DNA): TGTGCCAGCAGCTTGGGGTTGACAGGGTCTGGAAACACCATATATTTT.

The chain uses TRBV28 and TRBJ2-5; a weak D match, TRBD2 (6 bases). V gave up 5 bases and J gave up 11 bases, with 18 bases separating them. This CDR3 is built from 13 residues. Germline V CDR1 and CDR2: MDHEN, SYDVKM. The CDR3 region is CASSLPPPGEQYF. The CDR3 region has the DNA TGTGCCAGCAGTCTCCCGCCCCCGGGAGAGCAGTACTTC.

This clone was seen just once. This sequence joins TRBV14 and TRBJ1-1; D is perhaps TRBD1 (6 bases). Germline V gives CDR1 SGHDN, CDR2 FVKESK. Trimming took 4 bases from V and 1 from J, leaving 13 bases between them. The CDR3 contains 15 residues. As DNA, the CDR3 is TGTGCCAGCAGCCCAATCGGACAGCAGAACACTGAAGCTTTCTTT. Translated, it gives CASSPIGQQNTEAFF.

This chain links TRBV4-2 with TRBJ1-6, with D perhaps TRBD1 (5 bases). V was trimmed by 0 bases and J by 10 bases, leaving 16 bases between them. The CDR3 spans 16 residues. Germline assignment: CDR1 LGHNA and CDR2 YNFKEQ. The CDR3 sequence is CASSQDSGFKGSPLHF. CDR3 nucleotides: TGTGCCAGCAGCCAAGATTCGGGATTTAAGGGGTCACCCCTCCACTTT.

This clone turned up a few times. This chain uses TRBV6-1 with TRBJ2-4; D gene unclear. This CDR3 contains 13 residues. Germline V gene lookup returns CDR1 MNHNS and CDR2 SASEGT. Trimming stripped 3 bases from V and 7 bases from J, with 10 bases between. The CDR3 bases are TGTGCCAGCAGTGAGTGGCCCGGGAACATTCAGTACTTC. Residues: CASSEWPGNIQYF.

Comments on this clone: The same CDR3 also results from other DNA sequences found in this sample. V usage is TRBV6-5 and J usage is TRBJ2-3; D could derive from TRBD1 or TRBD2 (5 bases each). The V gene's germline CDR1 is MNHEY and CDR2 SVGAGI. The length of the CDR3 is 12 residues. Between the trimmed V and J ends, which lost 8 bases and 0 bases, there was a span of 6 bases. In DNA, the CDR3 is TGTGCCAGCGGGGACAGCACAGATACGCAGTATTTT. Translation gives CASGDSTDTQYF.

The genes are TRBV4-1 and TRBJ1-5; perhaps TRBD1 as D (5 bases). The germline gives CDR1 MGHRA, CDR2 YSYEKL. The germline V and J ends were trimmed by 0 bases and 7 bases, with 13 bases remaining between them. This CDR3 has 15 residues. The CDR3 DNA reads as TGCGCCAGCAGCCAAGATTTTGGGGGGAGGCAGCCCCAGCATTTT. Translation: CASSQDFGGRQPQHF.

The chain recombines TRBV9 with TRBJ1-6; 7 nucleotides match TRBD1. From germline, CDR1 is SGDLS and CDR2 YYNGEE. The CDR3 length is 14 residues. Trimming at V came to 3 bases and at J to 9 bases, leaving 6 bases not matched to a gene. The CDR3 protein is CASSAQGVGSPLHF. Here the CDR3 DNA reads TGTGCCAGCAGCGCCCAGGGGGTGGGTTCACCCCTCCACTTT.

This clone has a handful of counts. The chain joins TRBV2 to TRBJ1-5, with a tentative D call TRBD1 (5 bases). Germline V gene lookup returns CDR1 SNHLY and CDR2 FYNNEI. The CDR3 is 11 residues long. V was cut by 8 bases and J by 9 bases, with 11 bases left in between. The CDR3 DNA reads TGTGCCAGCGGGGGTGGTCGGCCCCAGCATTTT. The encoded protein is CASGGGRPQHF. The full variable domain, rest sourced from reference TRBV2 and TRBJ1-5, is EPEVTQTPSHQVTQMGQEVILRCVPISNHLYFYWYRQILGQKVEFLVSFYNNEISEKSEIFDDQFSVERPDGSNFTLKIRSTKLEDSAMYFCASGGGRPQHFGDGTRLSIL.

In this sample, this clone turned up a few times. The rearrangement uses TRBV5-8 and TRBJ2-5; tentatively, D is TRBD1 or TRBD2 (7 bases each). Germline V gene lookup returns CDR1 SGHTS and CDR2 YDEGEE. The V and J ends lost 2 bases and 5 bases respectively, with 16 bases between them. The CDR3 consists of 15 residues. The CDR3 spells CASSFRRGGRETQYF. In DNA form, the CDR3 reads TGTGCCAGCAGCTTCCGCAGGGGGGGAAGGGAGACCCAGTACTTC.

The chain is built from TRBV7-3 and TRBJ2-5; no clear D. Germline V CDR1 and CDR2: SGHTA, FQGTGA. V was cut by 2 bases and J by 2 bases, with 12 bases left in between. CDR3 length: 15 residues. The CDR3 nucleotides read TGTGCCAGCAGCTTAGGTCCCCAGCGTCAAGAGACCCAGTACTTC. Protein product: CASSLGPQRQETQYF.

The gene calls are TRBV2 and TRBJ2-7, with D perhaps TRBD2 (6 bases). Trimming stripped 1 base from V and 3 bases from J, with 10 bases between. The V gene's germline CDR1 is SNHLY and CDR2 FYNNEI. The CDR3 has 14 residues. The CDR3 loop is CASSEGTTNYEQYF. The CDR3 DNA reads TGTGCCAGCAGTGAAGGGACTACAAACTACGAGCAGTACTTC.

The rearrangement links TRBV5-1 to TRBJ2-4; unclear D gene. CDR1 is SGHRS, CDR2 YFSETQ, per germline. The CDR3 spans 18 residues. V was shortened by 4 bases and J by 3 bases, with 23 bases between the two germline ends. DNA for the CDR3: TGCGCCAGCAGCCTAAGACTTGGGCCGCAGGTGGGCAAAAACATTCAGTACTTC. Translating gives CASSLRLGPQVGKNIQYF. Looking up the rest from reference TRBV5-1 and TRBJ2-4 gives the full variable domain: KAGVTQTPRYLIKTRGQQVTLSCSPISGHRSVSWYQQTPGQGLQFLFEYFSETQRNKGNFPGRFSGRQFSNSRSEMNVSTLELGDSALYLCASSLRLGPQVGKNIQYFGAGTRLSVL.

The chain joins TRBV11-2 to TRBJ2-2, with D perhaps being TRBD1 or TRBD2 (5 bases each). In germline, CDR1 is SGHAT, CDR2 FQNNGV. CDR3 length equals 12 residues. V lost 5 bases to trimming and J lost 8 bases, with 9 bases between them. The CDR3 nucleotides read TGTGCCAGCAGCCGGGACGGTGGGGAGCTGTTTTTT. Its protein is CASSRDGGELFF.

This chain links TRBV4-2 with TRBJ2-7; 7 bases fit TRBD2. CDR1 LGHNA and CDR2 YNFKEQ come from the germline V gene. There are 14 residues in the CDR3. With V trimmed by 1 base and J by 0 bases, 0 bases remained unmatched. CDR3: CASSQGGGSYEQYF. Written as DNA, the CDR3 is TGTGCCAGCAGCCAAGGGGGGGGCTCCTACGAGCAGTACTTC.

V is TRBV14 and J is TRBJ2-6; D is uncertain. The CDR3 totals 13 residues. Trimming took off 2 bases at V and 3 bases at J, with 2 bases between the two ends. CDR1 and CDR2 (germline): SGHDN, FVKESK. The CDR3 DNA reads TGTGCCAGCAGCCAATATGGGGCCAACGTCCTGACTTTC. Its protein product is CASSQYGANVLTF. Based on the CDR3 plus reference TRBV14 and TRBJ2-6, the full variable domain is EAGVTQFPSHSVIEKGQTVTLRCDPISGHDNLYWYRRVMGKEIKFLLHFVKESKQDESGMPNNRFLAERTGGTYSTLKVQPAELEDSGVYFCASSQYGANVLTFGAGSRLTVL.